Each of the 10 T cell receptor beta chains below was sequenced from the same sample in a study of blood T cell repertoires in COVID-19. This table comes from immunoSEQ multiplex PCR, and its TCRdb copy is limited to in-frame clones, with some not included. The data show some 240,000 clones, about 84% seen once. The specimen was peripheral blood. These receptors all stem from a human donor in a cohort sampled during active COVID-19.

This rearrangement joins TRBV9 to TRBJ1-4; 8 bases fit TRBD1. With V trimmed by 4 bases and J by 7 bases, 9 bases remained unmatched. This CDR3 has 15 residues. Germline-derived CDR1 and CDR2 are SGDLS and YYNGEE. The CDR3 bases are TGTGCCAGCAGCCAGACAGGGGATTGGGGTGAAAAACTGTTTTTT. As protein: CASSQTGDWGEKLFF. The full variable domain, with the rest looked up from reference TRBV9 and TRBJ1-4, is DSGVTQTPKHLITATGQRVTLRCSPRSGDLSVYWYQQSLDQGLQFLIQYYNGEERAKGNILERFSAQQFPDLHSELNLSSLELGDSALYFCASSQTGDWGEKLFFGSGTQLSVL.

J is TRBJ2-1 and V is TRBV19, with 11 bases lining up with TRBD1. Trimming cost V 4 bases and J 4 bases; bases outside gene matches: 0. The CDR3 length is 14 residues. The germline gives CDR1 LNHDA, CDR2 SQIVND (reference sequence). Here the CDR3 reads CASSRDRGYNEQFF. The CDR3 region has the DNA TGTGCCAGTAGTAGGGACAGGGGGTACAATGAGCAGTTCTTC.

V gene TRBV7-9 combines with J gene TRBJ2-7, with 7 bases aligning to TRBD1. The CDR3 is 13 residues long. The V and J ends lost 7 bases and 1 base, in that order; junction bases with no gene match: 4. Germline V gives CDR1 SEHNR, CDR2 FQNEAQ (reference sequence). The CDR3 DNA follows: TGTGCCAGCAACGGACAGGAGTCCTACGAGCAGTACTTC. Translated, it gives CASNGQESYEQYF.

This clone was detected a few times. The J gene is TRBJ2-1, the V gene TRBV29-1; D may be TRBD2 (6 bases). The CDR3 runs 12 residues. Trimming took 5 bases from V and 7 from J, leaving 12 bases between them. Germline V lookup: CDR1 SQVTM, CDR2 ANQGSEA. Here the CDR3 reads CSVTGAMNEQFF. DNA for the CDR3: TGCAGCGTTACGGGAGCGATGAATGAGCAGTTCTTC.

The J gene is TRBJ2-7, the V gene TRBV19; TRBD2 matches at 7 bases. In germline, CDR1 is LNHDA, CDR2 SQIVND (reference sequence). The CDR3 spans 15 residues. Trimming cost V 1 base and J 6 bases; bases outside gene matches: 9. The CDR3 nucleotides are TGTGCCAGTAGTATAGCCGCGGGAGATATCGGCGAGCAGTACTTC. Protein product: CASSIAAGDIGEQYF.

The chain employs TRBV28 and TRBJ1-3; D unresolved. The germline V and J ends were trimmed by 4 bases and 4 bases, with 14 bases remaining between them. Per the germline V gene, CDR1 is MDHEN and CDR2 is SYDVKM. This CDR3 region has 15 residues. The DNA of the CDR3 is TGTGCCAGCAGTTCAGGTGGCAGTTTAGGAAACACCATATATTTT. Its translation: CASSSGGSLGNTIYF.

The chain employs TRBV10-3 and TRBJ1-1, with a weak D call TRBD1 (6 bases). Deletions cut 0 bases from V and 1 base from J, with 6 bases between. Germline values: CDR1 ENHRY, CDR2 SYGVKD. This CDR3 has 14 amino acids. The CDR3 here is CAISESGQNTEAFF. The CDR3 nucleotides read TGTGCCATCAGTGAGTCGGGACAGAACACTGAAGCTTTCTTT.

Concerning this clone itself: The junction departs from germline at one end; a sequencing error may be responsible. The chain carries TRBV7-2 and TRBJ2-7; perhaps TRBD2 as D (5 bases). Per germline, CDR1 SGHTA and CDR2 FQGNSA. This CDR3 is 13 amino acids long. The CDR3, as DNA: TGTGCCAGCAGCCTAGCTCGGGTGGACGAGCAGTACTTC. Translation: CASSLARVDEQYF.

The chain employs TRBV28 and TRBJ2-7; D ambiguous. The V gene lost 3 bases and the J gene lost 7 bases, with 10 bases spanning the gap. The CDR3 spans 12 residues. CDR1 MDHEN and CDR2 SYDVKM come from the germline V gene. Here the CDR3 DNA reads TGTGCCAGCAGTTTGAACACCGGGGAGCAGTACTTC. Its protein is CASSLNTGEQYF.

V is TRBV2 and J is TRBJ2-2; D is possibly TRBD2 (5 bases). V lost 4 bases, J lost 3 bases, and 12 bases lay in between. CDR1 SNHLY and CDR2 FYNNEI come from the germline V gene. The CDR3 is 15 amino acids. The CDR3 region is CASSALDGYTGELFF. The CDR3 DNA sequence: TGTGCCAGCAGTGCACTAGACGGTTACACCGGGGAGCTGTTTTTT.